The subject of this entry is one T cell receptor beta chain. TCRdb keeps only in-frame clones here, not all; method: immunoSEQ multiplex PCR. The repertoire holds some 56,000 clones, roughly 92% seen once, with around 3% in the top ten. These data belong to a study of T cell changes during pregnancy in multiple sclerosis. The CDR3 is 12 amino acids. CDR1 is SQVTM and CDR2 is ANQGSEA in the germline V gene. With 7 bases removed from V and 0 bases from J, the gap between germline ends came to 7 bases. J is TRBJ2-1 and V is TRBV29-1, with D possibly matching TRBD2 (6 bases). The sequences come from peripheral blood, collected in the third trimester of pregnancy. This receptor was taken from a female donor in good health, enrolled as a control in a pregnancy study. The CDR3 region has the DNA TGCAGCGGGCGGGGCTCCTACAATGAGCAGTTCTTC. Translating it yields CSGRGSYNEQFF.